The 11 T cell receptor beta chains below were found in one sample sequenced in a study of tumour-infiltrating T cells in Burkitt lymphoma. Method: immunoSEQ multiplex PCR; TCRdb's copy keeps in-frame clones and lacks some. Of 12,000 to 15,000 clones listed, about 85% are singletons. The sequencing input was tumor tissue. The receptor source for this set is a human donor with diffuse large B-cell lymphoma.

The genes are TRBV7-2 and TRBJ2-1; TRBD1 matches at 7 bases. Germline V gives CDR1 SGHTA, CDR2 FQGNSA. Germline trimming cut 5 bases from V and 0 bases from J; bases unmatched to any gene: 7. The CDR3 runs to 16 residues. The CDR3 DNA sequence: TGTGCCAGCAGCCGACAGGGTGCCAGCTCCTACAATGAGCAGTTCTTC. As protein: CASSRQGASSYNEQFF.

There are a few counts of this clone. The chain is built from TRBV12-5 and TRBJ2-7; D is perhaps TRBD2 (6 bases). This CDR3 has 14 residues. Germline assignment: CDR1 LGHNT and CDR2 FRNRAP. V lost 1 base to trimming and J lost 0 bases, with 7 bases between them. CDR3 in amino acids: CASGLAGGSYEQYF. The DNA of the CDR3 is TGTGCTAGTGGTTTGGCCGGGGGCTCCTACGAGCAGTACTTC.

The sample holds a few counts of this clone. This rearrangement joins TRBV5-1 to TRBJ2-1, with 7 bases that match TRBD1. J lost 0 bases, V lost 4 bases, and 4 bases had no gene match. CDR3 size: 15 residues. Germline loops: CDR1 SGHRS, CDR2 YFSETQ. The CDR3 sequence: CASSARGLSYNEQFF. The CDR3, as DNA: TGCGCCAGCAGCGCAAGGGGGCTCTCCTACAATGAGCAGTTCTTC.

The genes are TRBV15 and TRBJ1-2; 7 bases line up with TRBD1. The trim removed 1 base at V and 3 bases at J, leaving 2 bases unmatched. The germline gives CDR1 LNHNV, CDR2 YYDKDF (reference sequence). The CDR3 loop spans 14 amino acids. The CDR3 here is CATSRAGGDYGYTF. CDR3 nucleotides: TGTGCCACCAGCAGAGCAGGGGGGGACTATGGCTACACCTTC.

This clone counts as medium-sized. The chain combines TRBV12-5 with TRBJ2-2, with D tentatively TRBD2 (5 bases). Trimming took 1 base from V and 8 from J, leaving 14 bases between them. The CDR3 is made up of 15 amino acids. Germline assignment: CDR1 LGHNT and CDR2 FRNRAP. CDR3 loop: CASGLEGAARGELFF. The CDR3 DNA reads as TGTGCTAGTGGTTTGGAGGGAGCAGCAAGGGGGGAGCTGTTTTTT.

V gene TRBV9 combines with J gene TRBJ1-1; D possibly corresponds to TRBD1 (5 bases). V lost 8 bases and J lost 4, with 15 bases in between. Looked up from germline, CDR1 is SGDLS and CDR2 is YYNGEE. The CDR3 has 13 amino acids. The CDR3 DNA reads TGTGCCAGTTCCTCGTGGGGGGGCACTGAAGCTTTCTTT. It encodes CASSSWGGTEAFF.

This chain uses TRBV7-2 with TRBJ2-5; D is uncertain. V shed 2 bases and J shed 5 bases, with 15 bases lying between them. Germline V gene data show CDR1 as SGHTA and CDR2 as FQGNSA. CDR3 length equals 15 residues. DNA for the CDR3: TGTGCCAGCAGCTTACTCCCCTATGTCGGGGAGACCCAGTACTTC. Its translation: CASSLLPYVGETQYF.

This clone came up once. This sequence joins TRBV5-6 and TRBJ1-4; 9 bases agree with TRBD1. The germline gives CDR1 SGHDT, CDR2 YYEEEE. Losses at the gene ends were 0 bases for V and 7 bases for J; bases not matched to a gene: 10. This CDR3 has 17 amino acids. The CDR3 DNA reads as TGTGCCAGCAGCTTGGCCGCTACAGGGGGCTTAGGTGAAAAACTGTTTTTT. This sequence encodes CASSLAATGGLGEKLFF.

Comments on this clone: One end of the junction is discordant with germline, which a read error may explain. This chain joins TRBV7-9 and TRBJ2-6; possibly TRBD1 for D (6 bases). CDR1 and CDR2 from the germline V gene are SEHNR and FQNEAQ (reference sequence). The CDR3 spans 15 residues. The CDR3 loop reads CASLAGDPGVNVLTF. The DNA for the CDR3 is TGTGCCAGCTTAGCAGGGGATCCTGGGGTCAACGTCCTGACTTTC.

This clone was detected only a few times. The rearrangement links TRBV5-1 to TRBJ1-1; D remains unclear. There are 13 residues in the CDR3. CDR1 is SGHRS, CDR2 YFSETQ, per germline. The V gene lost 5 bases and the J gene lost 1 base, with 9 bases spanning the gap. Here the CDR3 reads CASRGMENTEAFF. CDR3 DNA sequence: TGCGCCAGCAGGGGAATGGAGAACACTGAAGCTTTCTTT. The whole variable domain, remainder taken from reference TRBV5-1 and TRBJ1-1, is KAGVTQTPRYLIKTRGQQVTLSCSPISGHRSVSWYQQTPGQGLQFLFEYFSETQRNKGNFPGRFSGRQFSNSRSEMNVSTLELGDSALYLCASRGMENTEAFFGQGTRLTVV.

The chain couples TRBV27 to TRBJ2-1, with D possibly TRBD1 on 5 matching bases. This CDR3 comprises 14 residues. V was clipped by 1 base and J by 6 bases, with 10 bases between them. CDR1 and CDR2 (germline): MNHEY, SMNVEV (reference sequence). CDR3 sequence (DNA): TGTGCCAGCAGTTTATTAAACAGGCCCAATGAGCAGTTCTTC. It is translated as CASSLLNRPNEQFF.